Shown below are 19 T cell receptor beta chains from a single sample sequenced in a study of T cell responses to AZD1222 COVID-19 vaccine. Profiling relied on immunoSEQ multiplex PCR, and the TCRdb table lists in-frame clones only, not all of them. Seen here are some 170,000 clones, 85% to 90% observed once, and the top ten hold approximately 1.6%. Sequencing was performed on peripheral blood, taken on day 0 of AZD1222 vaccination. The receptors here all came from an adult in good health.

The J gene is TRBJ1-2, the V gene TRBV5-4; D call uncertain. The CDR3 contains 13 residues. The germline gives CDR1 SGHNT, CDR2 YYREEE (reference sequence). Between the trimmed V and J ends, which lost 5 bases and 1 base, there was a span of 9 bases. The CDR3 bases are TGTGCCAGCAGTTATGTTGATAACTATGGCTACACCTTC. Residues: CASSYVDNYGYTF.

As to this clone: The DNA is left out, because the CDR3 cannot be placed on it with certainty; the CDR3 is given as TCRdb lists it. J is TRBJ2-1 and V is TRBV6-5. CDR1 is MNHEY, CDR2 SVGAGI, per germline. From its first to its last residue, the CDR3 has 15 amino acids. The CDR3 region is CASSPFGEGYNEQFF.

The chain couples TRBV7-2 to TRBJ1-6, with 8 bases identical to TRBD1. V shed 3 bases and J 11 bases; nucleotides not matched to a gene: 6. Germline V CDR1 and CDR2: SGHTA, FQGNSA. The CDR3 totals 14 residues. CDR3 amino acids: CASSLLKGQAPLHF. DNA for the CDR3: TGTGCCAGCAGCTTGCTGAAGGGACAGGCACCCCTCCACTTT.

In regard to this clone: Additional DNA sequences in this sample encode the identical CDR3. The rearrangement joins TRBV25-1 to TRBJ2-5, with a possible D match to TRBD2 (7 bases). CDR3 length equals 14 residues. V dropped 3 bases and J dropped 0 bases, with 8 bases sitting between them. The germline gives CDR1 MGHDK, CDR2 SYGVNS. CDR3 coding DNA: TGTGCCAGCAGTGAGCGGGGGCACCAAGAGACCCAGTACTTC. This encodes CASSERGHQETQYF. Drawing the rest from reference TRBV25-1 and TRBJ2-5, the complete variable domain is EADIYQTPRYLVIGTGKKITLECSQTMGHDKMYWYQQDPGMELHLIHYSYGVNSTEKGDLSSESTVSRIRTEHFPLTLESARPSHTSQYLCASSERGHQETQYFGPGTRLLVL.

This rearrangement joins TRBV11-2 to TRBJ2-1; 7 bases are shared with TRBD1. The CDR3 covers 15 residues. Looked up from germline, CDR1 is SGHAT and CDR2 is FQNNGV. The V and J ends lost 1 base and 3 bases, in that order; junction bases with no gene match: 3. The CDR3 bases are TGTGCCAGCAGCTTAGCACAGGGGTTCTACAATGAGCAGTTCTTC. Translated, it gives CASSLAQGFYNEQFF.

The chain uses TRBV6-5 and TRBJ1-4, with D perhaps matching TRBD1 (5 bases). V shed 5 bases and J shed 8 bases, with 15 bases lying between them. Germline V gives CDR1 MNHEY, CDR2 SVGAGI. This CDR3 is 14 amino acids long. CDR3: CASSPQGILEKLFF. In DNA form, the CDR3 reads TGTGCCAGCAGTCCCCAGGGAATTTTGGAAAAACTGTTTTTT.

This clone has just a few counts. The rearrangement joins TRBV9 to TRBJ2-7, with D maybe TRBD2 (6 bases). Germline V lookup: CDR1 SGDLS, CDR2 YYNGEE. The CDR3 loop spans 15 amino acids. Trimming removed 0 bases at V and 0 bases at J, with 10 bases between. CDR3 DNA sequence: TGTGCCAGCAGCGTAGCGGCGGGGAACTCCTACGAGCAGTACTTC. It translates to CASSVAAGNSYEQYF.

The rearrangement links TRBV7-2 to TRBJ2-1, with 11 bases that match TRBD2. Per germline, CDR1 SGHTA and CDR2 FQGNSA. With V trimmed by 4 bases and J by 6 bases, 2 bases remained unmatched. The CDR3 contains 14 residues. Here the CDR3 reads CASSSLAGGNEQFF. CDR3 DNA sequence: TGTGCCAGCAGCTCCCTAGCGGGAGGCAATGAGCAGTTCTTC.

This rearrangement joins TRBV12-3 or TRBV12-4 to TRBJ2-3; no clear D. Trimming took off 3 bases at V and 6 bases at J, with 7 bases between the two ends. CDR3 size: 12 residues. DNA of the CDR3: TGTGCCAGCAGTTTGATTGGTGATACGCAGTATTTT. Its translation: CASSLIGDTQYF.

The CDR3 loop reads CATSREREQFF. The CDR3 DNA follows: TGTGCCACCAGCAGAGAAAGGGAGCAGTTCTTC. The chain is built from TRBV15 and TRBJ2-1; D gene ambiguous. V lost 0 bases to trimming and J lost 10 bases, with 4 bases between them. Germline-derived CDR1 and CDR2 are LNHNV and YYDKDF (reference sequence). The CDR3 length is 11 residues.

V usage is TRBV3-1 (or the pseudogene TRBV3-2) and J usage is TRBJ2-7; 7 bases are a match to TRBD2. V was clipped by 9 bases and J by 5 bases; unmatched bases: 10. Germline V CDR1 and CDR2: LGHDT, YNNKEL (reference sequence). The CDR3 is 13 amino acids. The CDR3 DNA follows: TGTGCCAGTTTACGGGGAGGGACTAACGAGCAGTACTTC. This sequence encodes CASLRGGTNEQYF.

This chain links TRBV6-5 with TRBJ2-1; D may be TRBD2 (5 bases). Deletions cut 0 bases from V and 7 bases from J, with 10 bases between. The CDR3 totals 14 residues. CDR1 is MNHEY, CDR2 SVGAGI, per germline. In nucleotides, the CDR3 is TGTGCCAGCAGTTACTCACGGGGTTTGAATGAGCAGTTCTTC. It is translated as CASSYSRGLNEQFF.

The rearrangement joins TRBV5-6 to TRBJ1-5; D gene ambiguous. Trimming pared 2 bases from V and 0 bases from J, leaving 6 bases between. The germline V gene encodes CDR1 SGHDT and CDR2 YYEEEE. The CDR3 is 14 residues long. DNA of the CDR3: TGTGCCAGCAGCTTAATCAATAGCAATCAGCCCCAGCATTTT. Translated, it gives CASSLINSNQPQHF.

This rearrangement joins TRBV5-1 to TRBJ2-2; 8 nucleotides line up with TRBD2. Germline CDR1 reads SGHRS; CDR2 reads YFSETQ. The CDR3 has 15 residues. The J segment lost 1 base and the V segment lost 2 bases, leaving 1 base of the junction unmatched. The CDR3 nucleotides are TGCGCCAGCAGCTTTAGCGGGATGAACACCGGGGAGCTGTTTTTT. Residues: CASSFSGMNTGELFF.

This chain links TRBV6-6 with TRBJ1-1, with unresolved D. CDR3 size: 13 residues. The germline V gene has CDR1 MNHNY and CDR2 SVGAGI (reference sequence). The V and J ends lost 6 bases and 5 bases respectively, with 13 bases between them. For the CDR3, the DNA is TGTGCCAGCAGGTTTACCGTGGGAACTGAAGCTTTCTTT. The encoded protein is CASRFTVGTEAFF.

This clone has just a few counts. This chain connects TRBV11-2 to TRBJ2-1; unclear D gene. The CDR3 consists of 14 residues. CDR1 and CDR2 from the germline V gene are SGHAT and FQNNGV. V lost 5 bases, J lost 5 bases, and 13 bases lay in between. The CDR3 loop is CASSSRLQDNEQFF. The CDR3 region has the DNA TGTGCCAGCAGCAGCAGGTTGCAAGACAATGAGCAGTTCTTC.

The chain recombines TRBV19 with TRBJ1-1, with TRBD1 matching 11 bases. The germline V gene has CDR1 LNHDA and CDR2 SQIVND (reference sequence). The CDR3 contains 15 residues. Germline trimming cut 4 bases from V and 6 bases from J; bases unmatched to any gene: 7. Here the CDR3 reads CASSTPRGQGAEAFF. For the CDR3, the DNA is TGTGCCAGTAGTACGCCCCGGGGACAGGGGGCTGAAGCTTTCTTT.

This clone showed up just a few times. The V and J genes are TRBV19 and TRBJ2-1; 10 bases agree with TRBD1. This CDR3 comprises 16 residues. Germline V gene data show CDR1 as LNHDA and CDR2 as SQIVND (reference sequence). Trimming cost V 4 bases and J 6 bases; bases outside gene matches: 9. CDR3 nucleotide sequence: TGTGCCAGTAGTACCCTCCCGGGACAGGGGTCCAATGAGCAGTTCTTC. The encoded protein is CASSTLPGQGSNEQFF.

The gene calls are TRBV29-1 and TRBJ1-4, with 10 nucleotides matching TRBD1. Germline V lookup: CDR1 SQVTM, CDR2 ANQGSEA. Trimming cost V 7 bases and J 7 bases; bases outside gene matches: 3. The CDR3 sequence is 12 residues long. CDR3 region: CSGGTGVEKLFF. The CDR3 DNA is TGCAGCGGGGGGACAGGGGTTGAAAAACTGTTTTTT.